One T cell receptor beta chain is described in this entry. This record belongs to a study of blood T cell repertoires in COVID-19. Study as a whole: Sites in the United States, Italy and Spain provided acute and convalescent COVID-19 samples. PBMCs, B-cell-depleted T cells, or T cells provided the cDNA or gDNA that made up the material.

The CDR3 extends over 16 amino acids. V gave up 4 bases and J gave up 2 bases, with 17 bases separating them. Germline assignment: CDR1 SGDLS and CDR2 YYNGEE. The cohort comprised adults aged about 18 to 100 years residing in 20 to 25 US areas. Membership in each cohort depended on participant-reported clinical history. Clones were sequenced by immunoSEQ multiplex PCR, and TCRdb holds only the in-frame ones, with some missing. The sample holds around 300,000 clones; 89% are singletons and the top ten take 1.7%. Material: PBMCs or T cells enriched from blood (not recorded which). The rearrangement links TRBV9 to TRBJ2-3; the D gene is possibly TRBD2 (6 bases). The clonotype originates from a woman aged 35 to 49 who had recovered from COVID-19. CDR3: CASSPRGGGNTDTQYF. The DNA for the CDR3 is TGTGCCAGCAGCCCGAGAGGTGGGGGGAACACAGATACGCAGTATTTT.